This TCR beta chain was retrieved from a study of brain T cells in children with intractable seizures. Germline V gene data show CDR1 as LGHDT and CDR2 as YNNKEL (reference sequence). V was trimmed by 1 base and J by 10 bases, leaving 7 bases between them. The CDR3 consists of 11 residues. Data came from immunoSEQ multiplex PCR; TCRdb stores just in-frame clones and leaves some out. The sample includes about 340,000 clones, roughly 92% of them seen just once. Time point noted: blood from clinic visit 5 months post-surgery; TSC patient then seizure free. Only cases whose brain tissue showed the highest T cell transcript signatures were sequenced. Before surgery, patients took at least one anti-epileptic drug.

This clonotype was sampled from a boy under three years old with tuberous sclerosis and intractable seizures. The sequencing used peripheral blood, collected less than 6 months after surgery. The V call is TRBV3-1 (or the pseudogene TRBV3-2), the J call TRBJ1-1, with D unresolved. CDR3 amino acids: CASSQGYGAFF. The CDR3 region has the DNA TGTGCCAGCAGCCAAGGTTATGGAGCTTTCTTT.